The 5 T cell receptor beta chains presented below share a single source sample, sequenced in a study of patients and donors after allogeneic stem cell transplantation. TCRdb fed the RT-PCR reads into MiXCR, producing one record per CDR3 protein. The data show about 39,000 distinct CDR3 sequences, with 25% to 35% seen just once and less than 80% held by the top ten. The sequenced material came from blood, either unsorted or a sorted T cell fraction (not recorded which). All receptors derive from a human donor who was either an allogeneic HSCT recipient or a stem cell or donor lymphocyte infusion donor (not recorded which). It is not recorded whose cells these are; they may come from a transplant donor.

The V gene is TRBV12-3 or TRBV12-4, the J gene TRBJ2-1; 7 positions agree with TRBD2. The J segment lost 4 bases and the V segment lost 0 bases, leaving 3 bases of the junction unmatched. The CDR3 length is 15 residues. The CDR3, as DNA: TGTGCCAGCAGTTTAGCCCCTAGCGGATACAATGAGCAGTTCTTC. Amino acids: CASSLAPSGYNEQFF.

This chain connects TRBV7-3 to TRBJ1-6; 10 nucleotides line up with TRBD1. Germline loops: CDR1 SGHTA, CDR2 FQGTGA. The CDR3 has 15 amino acids. V trimming: 2 bases; J trimming: 9 bases; junction bases outside the gene matches: 4. CDR3 sequence reads: CASSLSGQGSSPLHF. In nucleotides, the CDR3 is TGTGCCAGCAGCTTATCGGGACAGGGGAGTTCACCCCTCCACTTT.

The chain employs TRBV7-3 and TRBJ1-2; 10 bases fit TRBD1. The germline gives CDR1 SGHTA, CDR2 FQGTGA. The CDR3 contains 19 residues. Trimming cost V 0 bases and J 8 bases; bases outside gene matches: 18. The CDR3 is CASSLTSGQGFGKEEGYTF. The CDR3 bases are TGTGCCAGCAGCTTAACCTCGGGACAGGGGTTTGGAAAAGAAGAGGGCTACACCTTC.

The chain uses TRBV7-8 and TRBJ1-6, with D perhaps TRBD1 (6 bases). Between the trimmed V and J ends, which lost 5 bases and 0 bases, there was a span of 20 bases. Looked up from germline, CDR1 is SGHVS and CDR2 is FQNEAQ. The CDR3 is 19 residues long. The CDR3 sequence is CASSTRQAVGSSYNSPLHF. CDR3 bases: TGTGCCAGCAGCACGCGACAGGCCGTGGGGAGCTCCTATAATTCACCCCTCCACTTT.

The chain is built from TRBV20-1 and TRBJ2-7; 12 bases line up with TRBD2. The CDR3 is made up of 16 amino acids. Germline V lookup: CDR1 DFQATT, CDR2 SNEGSKA (reference sequence). The junction had 8 bases not matched to a gene; V was cut back by 3 bases and J by 2 bases. CDR3 sequence (DNA): TGCAGTGCTAGTGGGACTAGCGGGCGCCTAACCTACGAGCAGTACTTC. Its translation is CSASGTSGRLTYEQYF.